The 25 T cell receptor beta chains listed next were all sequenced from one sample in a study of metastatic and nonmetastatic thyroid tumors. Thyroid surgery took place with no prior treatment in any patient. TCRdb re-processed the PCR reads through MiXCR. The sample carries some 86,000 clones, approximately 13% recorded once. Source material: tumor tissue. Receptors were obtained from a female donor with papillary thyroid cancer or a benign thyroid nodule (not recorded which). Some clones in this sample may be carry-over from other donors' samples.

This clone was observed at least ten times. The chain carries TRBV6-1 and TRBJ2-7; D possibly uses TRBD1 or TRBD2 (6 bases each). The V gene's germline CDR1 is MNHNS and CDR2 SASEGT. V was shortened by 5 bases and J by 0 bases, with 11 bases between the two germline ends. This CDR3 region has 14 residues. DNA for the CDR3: TGTGCCAGCAGTAGGGGGGCAGCCTCCTACGAGCAGTACTTC. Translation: CASSRGAASYEQYF.

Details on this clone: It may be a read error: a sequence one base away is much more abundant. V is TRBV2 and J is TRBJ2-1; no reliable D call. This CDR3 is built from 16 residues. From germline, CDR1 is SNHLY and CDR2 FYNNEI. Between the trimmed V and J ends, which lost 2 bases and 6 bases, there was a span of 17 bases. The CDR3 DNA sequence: TGTGCCAGCAGTGAAACAGTAGTTCCCAAGGTCAATGAGCAGTTCTTC. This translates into CASSETVVPKVNEQFF.

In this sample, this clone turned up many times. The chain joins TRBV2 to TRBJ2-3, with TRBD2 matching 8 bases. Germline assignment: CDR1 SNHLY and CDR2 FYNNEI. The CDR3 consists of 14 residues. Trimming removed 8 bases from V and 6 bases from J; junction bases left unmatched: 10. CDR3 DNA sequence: TGTGCCAGCGGGAGCCGGGGGGGGAGGGATACGCAGTATTTT. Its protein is CASGSRGGRDTQYF.

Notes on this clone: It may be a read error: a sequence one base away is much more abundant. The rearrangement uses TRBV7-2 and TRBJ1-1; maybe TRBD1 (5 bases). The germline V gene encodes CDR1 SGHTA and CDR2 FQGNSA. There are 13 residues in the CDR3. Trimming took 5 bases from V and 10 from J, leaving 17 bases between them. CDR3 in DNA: TGTGCCAGCAGCCCACGGCCGGGGGACGTAGCTTTCTTT. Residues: CASSPRPGDVAFF.

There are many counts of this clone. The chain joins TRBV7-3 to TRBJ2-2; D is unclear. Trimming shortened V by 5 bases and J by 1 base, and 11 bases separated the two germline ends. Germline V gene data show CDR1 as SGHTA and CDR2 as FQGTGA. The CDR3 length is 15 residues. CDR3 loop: CASSPWGQNTGELFF. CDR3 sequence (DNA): TGTGCCAGCAGCCCGTGGGGTCAGAACACCGGGGAGCTGTTTTTT.

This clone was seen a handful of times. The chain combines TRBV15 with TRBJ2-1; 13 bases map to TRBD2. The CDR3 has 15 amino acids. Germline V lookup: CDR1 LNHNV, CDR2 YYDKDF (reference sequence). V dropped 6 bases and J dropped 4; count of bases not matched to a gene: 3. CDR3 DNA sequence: TGTGCCACCAGAACGGGACTAGCGGGATACAATGAGCAGTTCTTC. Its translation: CATRTGLAGYNEQFF.

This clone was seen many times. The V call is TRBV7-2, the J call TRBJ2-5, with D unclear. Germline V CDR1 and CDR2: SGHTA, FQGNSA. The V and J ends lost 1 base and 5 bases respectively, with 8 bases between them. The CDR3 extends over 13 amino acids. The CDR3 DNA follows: TGTGCCAGCAGCTTAGTGGTGTGGGAGACCCAGTACTTC. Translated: CASSLVVWETQYF.

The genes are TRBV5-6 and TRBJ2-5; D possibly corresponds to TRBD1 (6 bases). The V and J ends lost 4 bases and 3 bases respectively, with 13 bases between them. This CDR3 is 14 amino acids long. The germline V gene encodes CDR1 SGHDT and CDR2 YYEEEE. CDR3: CASSLGTWEETQYF. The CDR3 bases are TGTGCCAGCAGCCTAGGGACATGGGAAGAGACCCAGTACTTC.

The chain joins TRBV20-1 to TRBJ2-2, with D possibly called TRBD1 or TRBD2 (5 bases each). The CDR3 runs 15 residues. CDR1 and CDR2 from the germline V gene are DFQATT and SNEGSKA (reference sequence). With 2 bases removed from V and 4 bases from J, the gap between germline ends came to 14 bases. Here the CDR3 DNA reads TGCAGTGCTAGACCCCGGGACCGAGTCACCGGGGAGCTGTTTTTT. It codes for CSARPRDRVTGELFF.

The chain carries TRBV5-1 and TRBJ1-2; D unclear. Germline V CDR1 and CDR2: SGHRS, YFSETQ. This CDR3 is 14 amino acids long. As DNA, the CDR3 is TGCGCAAGAAGCCTTCAAGGACCACTCGAGGTGTACACCTTC. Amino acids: CARSLQGPLEVYTF.

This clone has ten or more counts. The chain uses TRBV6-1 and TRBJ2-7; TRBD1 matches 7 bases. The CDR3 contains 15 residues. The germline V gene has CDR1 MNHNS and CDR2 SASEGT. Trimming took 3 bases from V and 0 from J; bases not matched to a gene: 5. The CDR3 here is CASSDGQVNSYEQYF. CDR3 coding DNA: TGTGCCAGCAGTGATGGACAGGTAAACTCCTACGAGCAGTACTTC.

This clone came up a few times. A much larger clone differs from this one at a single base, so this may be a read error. The CDR3 nucleotides are TGCAGCGTTGACGGAGTTGAGGGCCGAAATAACAATGAGCAGTTCTTC. Translation: CSVDGVEGRNNNEQFF. The chain is built from TRBV29-1 and TRBJ2-1; perhaps TRBD2 as D (5 bases). With 3 bases removed from V and 5 bases from J, the gap between germline ends came to 20 bases. CDR1 is SQVTM and CDR2 is ANQGSEA in the germline V gene. This CDR3 comprises 16 residues.

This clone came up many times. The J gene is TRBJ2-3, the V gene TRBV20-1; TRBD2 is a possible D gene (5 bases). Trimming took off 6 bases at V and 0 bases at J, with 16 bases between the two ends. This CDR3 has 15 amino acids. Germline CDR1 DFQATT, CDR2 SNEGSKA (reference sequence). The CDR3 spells CSAPRLRTSTDTQYF. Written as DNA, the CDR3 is TGCAGTGCCCCCCGCCTTCGGACTAGCACAGATACGCAGTATTTT.

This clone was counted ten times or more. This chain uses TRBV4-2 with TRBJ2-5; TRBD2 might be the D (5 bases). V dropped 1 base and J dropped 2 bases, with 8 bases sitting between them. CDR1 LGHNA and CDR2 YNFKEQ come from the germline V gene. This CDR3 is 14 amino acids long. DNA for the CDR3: TGTGCCAGCAGCCAAGTTGGAGGACAAGAGACCCAGTACTTC. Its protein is CASSQVGGQETQYF.

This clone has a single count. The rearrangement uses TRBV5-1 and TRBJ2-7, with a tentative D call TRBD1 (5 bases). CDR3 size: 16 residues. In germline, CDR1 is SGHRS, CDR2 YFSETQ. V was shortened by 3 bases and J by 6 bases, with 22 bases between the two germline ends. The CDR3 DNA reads TGCGCCAGCAGCTCGGGCCGGACATGCCGATTGGGCGAGCAGTACTTC. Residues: CASSSGRTCRLGEQYF.

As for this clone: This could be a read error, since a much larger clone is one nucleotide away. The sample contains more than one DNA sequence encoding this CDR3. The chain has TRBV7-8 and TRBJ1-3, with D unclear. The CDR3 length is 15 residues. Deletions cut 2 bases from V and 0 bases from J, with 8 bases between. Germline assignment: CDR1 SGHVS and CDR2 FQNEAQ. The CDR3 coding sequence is TGTGCCAGCAGCTTAATGGGTGGCTCTGGAAACACCATATATTTT. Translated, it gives CASSLMGGSGNTIYF.

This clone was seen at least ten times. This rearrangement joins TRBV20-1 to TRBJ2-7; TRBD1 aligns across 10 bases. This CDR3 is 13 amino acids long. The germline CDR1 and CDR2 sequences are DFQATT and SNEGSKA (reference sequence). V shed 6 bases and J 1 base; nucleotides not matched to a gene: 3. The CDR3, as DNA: TGCAGTGCAACGGGACAGGGGTCCTACGAGCAGTACTTC. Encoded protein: CSATGQGSYEQYF.

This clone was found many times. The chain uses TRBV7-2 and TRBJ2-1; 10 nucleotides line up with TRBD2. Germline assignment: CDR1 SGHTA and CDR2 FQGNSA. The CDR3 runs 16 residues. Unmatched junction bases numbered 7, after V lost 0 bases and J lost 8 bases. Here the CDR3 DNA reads TGTGCCAGCAGCTTAGCGAGCGGGAGGGCCTCGGATGAGCAGTTCTTC. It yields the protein CASSLASGRASDEQFF.

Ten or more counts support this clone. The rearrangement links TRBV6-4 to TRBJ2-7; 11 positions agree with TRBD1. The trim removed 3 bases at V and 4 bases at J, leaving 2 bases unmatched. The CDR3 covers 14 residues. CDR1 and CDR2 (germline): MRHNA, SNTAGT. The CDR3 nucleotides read TGTGCCAGCAGTGAAGGGACAGGGGGATACGAGCAGTACTTC. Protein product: CASSEGTGGYEQYF.

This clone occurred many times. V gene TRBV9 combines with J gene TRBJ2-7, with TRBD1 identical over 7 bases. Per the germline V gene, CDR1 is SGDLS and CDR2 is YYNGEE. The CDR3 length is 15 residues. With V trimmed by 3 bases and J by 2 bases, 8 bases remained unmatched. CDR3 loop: CASSARDRAPYEQYF. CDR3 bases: TGTGCCAGCAGCGCCCGAGACAGGGCGCCCTACGAGCAGTACTTC.

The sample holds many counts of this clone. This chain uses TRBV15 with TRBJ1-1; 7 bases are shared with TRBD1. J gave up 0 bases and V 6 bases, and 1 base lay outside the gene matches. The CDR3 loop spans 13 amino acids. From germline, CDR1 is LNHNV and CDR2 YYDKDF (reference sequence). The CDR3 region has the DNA TGTGCCACCAGGACAGGGATGAACACTGAAGCTTTCTTT. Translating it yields CATRTGMNTEAFF. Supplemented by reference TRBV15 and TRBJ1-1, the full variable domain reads DAMVIQNPRYQVTQFGKPVTLSCSQTLNHNVMYWYQQKSSQAPKLLFHYYDKDFNNEADTPDNFQSRRPNTSFCFLDIRSPGLGDTAMYLCATRTGMNTEAFFGQGTRLTVV.

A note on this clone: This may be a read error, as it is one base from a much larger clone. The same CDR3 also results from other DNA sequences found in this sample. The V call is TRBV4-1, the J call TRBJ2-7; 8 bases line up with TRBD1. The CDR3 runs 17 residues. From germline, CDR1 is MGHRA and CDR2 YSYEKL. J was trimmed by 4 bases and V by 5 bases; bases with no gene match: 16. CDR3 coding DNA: TGCGCCAGCAGCTCAAGATATGGGACAGGTACGCCATACGAGCAGTACTTC. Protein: CASSSRYGTGTPYEQYF.

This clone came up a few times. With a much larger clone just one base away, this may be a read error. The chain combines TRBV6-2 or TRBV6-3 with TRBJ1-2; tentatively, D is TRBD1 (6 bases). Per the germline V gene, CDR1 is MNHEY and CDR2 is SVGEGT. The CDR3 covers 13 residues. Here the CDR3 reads CASIYQGNYGYTF. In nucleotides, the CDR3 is TGTGCCAGCATTTACCAGGGGAACTATGGCTACACCTTC.

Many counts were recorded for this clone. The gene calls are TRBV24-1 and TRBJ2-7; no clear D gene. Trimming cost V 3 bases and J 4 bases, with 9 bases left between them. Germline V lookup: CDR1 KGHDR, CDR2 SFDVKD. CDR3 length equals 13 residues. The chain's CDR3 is CATSDTITYEQYF. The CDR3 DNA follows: TGTGCCACCAGTGATACTATCACGTACGAGCAGTACTTC.

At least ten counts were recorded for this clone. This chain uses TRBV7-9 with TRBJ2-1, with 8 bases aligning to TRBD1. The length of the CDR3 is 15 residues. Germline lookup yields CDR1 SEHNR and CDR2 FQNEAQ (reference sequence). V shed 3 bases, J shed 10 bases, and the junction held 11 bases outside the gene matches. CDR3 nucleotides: TGTGCCAGCAGCTTCGGACAGGGAAGACCCCCAGAGCAGTTCTTC. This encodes CASSFGQGRPPEQFF.